This is a list of T cell receptor beta chains from one sample in a study of cytomegalovirus exposure and HLA in healthy donors. Using immunoSEQ multiplex PCR, the repertoire was profiled, and TCRdb retains in-frame clones only, with some absent. This sample has 110,000 or so clones, with more than 65% found just once. The sequencing sample was made of PBMCs. The receptors stem from a young man in good health and CMV-seronegative. Each CDR3 is given with its conserved first and last residue. The D gene is left open where the match is weak.

j_call | cdr3_length | d_call | v_call | cdr3_aa
TRBJ2-7 | 14 | TRBD2 | TRBV2 | CASSLAGGPYEQYF
TRBJ1-5 | 15 | . | TRBV9 | CASSPGRGGNQPQHF
TRBJ1-1 | 13 | . | TRBV19 | CASMYRSNTEAFF
TRBJ1-5 | 15 | TRBD1 | TRBV2 | CASSGVQGAMGPQHF
TRBJ1-4 | 17 | . | TRBV7-9 | CASSLKLTVATNEKLFF
TRBJ2-3 | 17 | TRBD2 | TRBV28 | CASGAQAGWGFTDTQYF
TRBJ2-7 | 14 | TRBD2 | TRBV5-1 | CASSLGTSGYEQYF
TRBJ2-7 | 13 | . | TRBV6-5 | CASSFVRGYEQYF
TRBJ2-7 | 15 | TRBD1 | TRBV30 | CAWSVPRTGKREQYF
TRBJ2-1 | 14 | TRBD2 | TRBV5-1 | CASNQREWANEQFF
TRBJ2-1 | 16 | TRBD2 | TRBV28 | CASSPHSGSSYNEQFF
TRBJ2-1 | 15 | TRBD2 | TRBV6-4 | CASSDGLADDNEQFF
TRBJ1-5 | 13 | . | TRBV19 | CASSDSRNQPQHF
TRBJ1-1 | 15 | TRBD1 | TRBV4-2 | CASSRQTAGGAEAFF
TRBJ1-1 | 11 | . | TRBV5-4 | CASSQNTEAFF
TRBJ2-2 | 17 | TRBD2 | TRBV7-3 | CASSAGLEKVGAGELFF
. | 14 | . | TRBV6-6 | CASRFDRTGYEQYF
TRBJ2-1 | 18 | TRBD2 | TRBV15 | CATSRGTGTSGFYNEQFF
TRBJ1-1 | 14 | . | TRBV2 | CASTREGGGVEAFF
TRBJ2-7 | 14 | . | TRBV4-3 | CASSQGASSYEQYF
TRBJ2-7 | 14 | TRBD2 | TRBV6-5 | CASRRSGISYEQYF
TRBJ2-1 | 19 | TRBD1 | TRBV7-2 | CASSLARQGDSRKHNEQFF